This T cell receptor (beta chain) emerged from a study of CD8 T cells in Susac syndrome. Germline-derived CDR1 and CDR2 are SGHTA and FQGTGA. Trimming stripped 5 bases from V and 1 base from J, with 13 bases between. CDR3 length equals 15 residues. cDNA came from roughly 0.47 to 1 ug RNA primed by random hexamers. In TCRdb, the immunoSEQ multiplex PCR reads were re-called with MiXCR into one record per CDR3 protein. The sample has 70,000 or so distinct CDR3 sequences, 95% seen once. The study used healthy donors as controls matched for age and sex. This receptor was taken from a human donor in good health. This rearrangement joins TRBV7-3 to TRBJ2-3; no reliable D call. Source material: CD8+ T cells from PBMCs. CDR3 DNA: TGTGCCAGCAGCCTCGTGGCGATAGGCACAGATACGCAGTATTTT. Its translation: CASSLVAIGTDTQYF.